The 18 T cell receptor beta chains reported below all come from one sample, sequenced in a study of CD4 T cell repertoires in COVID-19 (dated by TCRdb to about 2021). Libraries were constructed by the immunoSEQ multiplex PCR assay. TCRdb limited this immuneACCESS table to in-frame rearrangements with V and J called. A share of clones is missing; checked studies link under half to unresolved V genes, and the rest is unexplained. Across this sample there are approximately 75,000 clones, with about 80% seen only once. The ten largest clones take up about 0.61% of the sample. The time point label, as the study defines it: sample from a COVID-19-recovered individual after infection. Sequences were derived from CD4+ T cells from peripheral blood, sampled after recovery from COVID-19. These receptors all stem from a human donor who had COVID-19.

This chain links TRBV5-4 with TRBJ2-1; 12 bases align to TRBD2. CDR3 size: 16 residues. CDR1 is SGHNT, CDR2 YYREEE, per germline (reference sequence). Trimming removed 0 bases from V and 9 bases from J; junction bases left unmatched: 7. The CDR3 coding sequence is TGTGCCAGCAGCTTGGGCTCTAGCGGGAGGGGGGGTGAGCAGTTCTTC. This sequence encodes CASSLGSSGRGGEQFF.

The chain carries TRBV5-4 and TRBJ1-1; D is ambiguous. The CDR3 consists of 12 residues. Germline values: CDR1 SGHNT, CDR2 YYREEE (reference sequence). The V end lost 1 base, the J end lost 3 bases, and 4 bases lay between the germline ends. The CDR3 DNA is TGTGCCAGCAGCTTGATCGACACTGAAGCTTTCTTT. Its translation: CASSLIDTEAFF.

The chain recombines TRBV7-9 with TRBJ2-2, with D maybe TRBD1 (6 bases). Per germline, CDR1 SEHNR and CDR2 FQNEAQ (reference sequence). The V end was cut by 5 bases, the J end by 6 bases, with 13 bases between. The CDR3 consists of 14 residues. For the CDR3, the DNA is TGTGCCAGCAGCCCCAACAGGGACGCCGGGGAGCTGTTTTTT. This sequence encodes CASSPNRDAGELFF.

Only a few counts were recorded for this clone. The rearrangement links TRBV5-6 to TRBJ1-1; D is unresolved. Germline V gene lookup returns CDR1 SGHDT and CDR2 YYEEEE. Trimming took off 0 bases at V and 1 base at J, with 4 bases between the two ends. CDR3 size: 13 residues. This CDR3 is CASSLGTNTEAFF. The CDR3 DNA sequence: TGTGCCAGCAGCTTGGGAACGAACACTGAAGCTTTCTTT.

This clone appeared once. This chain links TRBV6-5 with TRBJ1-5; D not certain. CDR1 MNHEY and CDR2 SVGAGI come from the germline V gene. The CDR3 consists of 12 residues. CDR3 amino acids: CVTRFGDQPQHF. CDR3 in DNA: TGTGTAACCAGGTTCGGGGATCAGCCCCAGCATTTT.

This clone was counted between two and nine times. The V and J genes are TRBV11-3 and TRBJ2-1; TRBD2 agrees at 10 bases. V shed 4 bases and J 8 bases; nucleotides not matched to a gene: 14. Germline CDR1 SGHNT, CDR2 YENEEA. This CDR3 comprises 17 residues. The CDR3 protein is CASSSRPLAGVVYEQFF. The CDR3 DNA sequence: TGTGCCAGCAGCTCTCGACCCCTAGCGGGAGTTGTATATGAGCAGTTCTTC.

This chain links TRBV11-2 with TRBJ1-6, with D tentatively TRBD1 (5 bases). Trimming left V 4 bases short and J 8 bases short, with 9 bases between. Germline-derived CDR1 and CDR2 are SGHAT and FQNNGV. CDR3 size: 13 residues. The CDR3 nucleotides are TGTGCCAGCAGCTCCGGGACGGATTCACCCCTCCACTTT. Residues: CASSSGTDSPLHF. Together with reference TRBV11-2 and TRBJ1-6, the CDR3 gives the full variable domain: EAGVAQSPRYKIIEKRQSVAFWCNPISGHATLYWYQQILGQGPKLLIQFQNNGVVDDSQLPKDRFSAERLKGVDSTLKIQPAKLEDSAVYLCASSSGTDSPLHFGNGTRLTVT.

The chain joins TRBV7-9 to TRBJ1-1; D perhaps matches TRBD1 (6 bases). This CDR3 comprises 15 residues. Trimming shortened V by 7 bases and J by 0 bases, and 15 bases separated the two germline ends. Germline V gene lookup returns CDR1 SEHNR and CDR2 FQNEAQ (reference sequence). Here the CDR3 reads CASTPAGVMNTEAFF. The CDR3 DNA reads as TGTGCCAGCACGCCGGCAGGGGTAATGAACACTGAAGCTTTCTTT.

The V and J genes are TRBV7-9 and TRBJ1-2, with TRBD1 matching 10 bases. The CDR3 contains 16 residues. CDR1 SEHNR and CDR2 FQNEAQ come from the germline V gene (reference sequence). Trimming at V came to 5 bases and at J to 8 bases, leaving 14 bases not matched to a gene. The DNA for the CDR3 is TGTGCCAGCAGCCCCATGGGGGACAGGGGCGACGGAGGCTACACCTTC. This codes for CASSPMGDRGDGGYTF.

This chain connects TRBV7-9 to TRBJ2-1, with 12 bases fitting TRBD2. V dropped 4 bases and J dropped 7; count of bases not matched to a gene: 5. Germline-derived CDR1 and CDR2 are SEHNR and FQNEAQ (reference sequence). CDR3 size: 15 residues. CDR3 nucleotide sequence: TGTGCCAGCAGCTCGACCCTAGCGGGAGGGAATGAGCAGTTCTTC. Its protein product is CASSSTLAGGNEQFF. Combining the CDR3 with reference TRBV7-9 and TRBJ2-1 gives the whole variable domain DTGVSQNPRHKITKRGQNVTFRCDPISEHNRLYWYRQTLGQGPEFLTYFQNEAQLEKSRLLSDRFSAERPKGSFSTLEIQRTEQGDSAMYLCASSSTLAGGNEQFFGPGTRLTVL.

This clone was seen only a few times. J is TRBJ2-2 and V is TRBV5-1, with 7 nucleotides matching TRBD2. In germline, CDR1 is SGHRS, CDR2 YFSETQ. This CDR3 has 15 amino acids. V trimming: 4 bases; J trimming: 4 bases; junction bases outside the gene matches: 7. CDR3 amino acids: CASSTTAGFTGELFF. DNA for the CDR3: TGCGCCAGCAGCACCACAGCGGGGTTCACCGGGGAGCTGTTTTTT.

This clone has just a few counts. The CDR3 sequence: CASTKRVRGRDYGYTF. In DNA form, the CDR3 reads TGTGCCAGTACGAAAAGGGTTAGGGGCCGGGACTATGGCTACACCTTC. The chain combines TRBV19 with TRBJ1-2, with D tentatively TRBD1 (5 bases). Germline V gene lookup returns CDR1 LNHDA and CDR2 SQIVND (reference sequence). V shed 7 bases and J shed 3 bases, with 21 bases lying between them. The length of the CDR3 is 16 residues.

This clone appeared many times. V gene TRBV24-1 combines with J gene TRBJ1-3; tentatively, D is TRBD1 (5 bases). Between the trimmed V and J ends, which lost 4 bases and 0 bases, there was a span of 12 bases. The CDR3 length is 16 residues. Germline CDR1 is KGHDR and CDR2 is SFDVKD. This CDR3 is CATSDPGGPSGNTIYF. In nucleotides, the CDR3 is TGTGCCACCAGTGACCCGGGGGGACCCTCTGGAAACACCATATATTTT.

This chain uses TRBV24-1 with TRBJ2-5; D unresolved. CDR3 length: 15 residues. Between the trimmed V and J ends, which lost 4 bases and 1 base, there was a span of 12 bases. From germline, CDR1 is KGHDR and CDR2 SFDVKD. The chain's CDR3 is CATSDPRQPQETQYF. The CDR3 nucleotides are TGTGCCACCAGTGACCCCCGACAACCCCAAGAGACCCAGTACTTC.

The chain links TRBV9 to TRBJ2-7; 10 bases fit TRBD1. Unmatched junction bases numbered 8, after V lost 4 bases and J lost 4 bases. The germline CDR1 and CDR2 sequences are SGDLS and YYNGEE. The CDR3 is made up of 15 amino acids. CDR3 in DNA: TGTGCCAGCAGCCCCCTGGGACAGGGGAAATACGAGCAGTACTTC. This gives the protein CASSPLGQGKYEQYF.

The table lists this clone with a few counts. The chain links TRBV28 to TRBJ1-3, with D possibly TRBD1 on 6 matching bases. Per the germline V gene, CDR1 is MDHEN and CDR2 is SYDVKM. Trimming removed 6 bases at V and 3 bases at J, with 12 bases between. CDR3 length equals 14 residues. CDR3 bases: TGTGCCAGCAGACCACAGGGAGTTGGAAACACCATATATTTT. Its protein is CASRPQGVGNTIYF.

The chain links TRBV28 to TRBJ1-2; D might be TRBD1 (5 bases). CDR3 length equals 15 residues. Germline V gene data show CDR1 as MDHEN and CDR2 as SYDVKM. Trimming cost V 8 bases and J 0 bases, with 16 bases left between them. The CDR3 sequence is CASSPRGGANYGYTF. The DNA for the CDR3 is TGTGCCAGCTCCCCGCGGGGGGGAGCTAACTATGGCTACACCTTC.

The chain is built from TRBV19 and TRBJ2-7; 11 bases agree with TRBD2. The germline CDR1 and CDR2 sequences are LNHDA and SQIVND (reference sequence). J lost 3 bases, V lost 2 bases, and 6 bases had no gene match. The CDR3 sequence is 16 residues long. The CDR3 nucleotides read TGTGCCAGTAGTATACGGGAGACTAGCGGGGACTACGAGCAGTACTTC. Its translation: CASSIRETSGDYEQYF.